What follows are 10 T cell receptor beta chains derived from one specimen sequenced in a study of CD8 T cells in Susac syndrome (dated by TCRdb to between 2018 and 2020). The method was the immunoSEQ multiplex PCR assay. RNA was extracted using the RNeasy kit, and about 0.5 to 1 ug of the RNA was reverse transcribed with random hexamers. Using fastp at Q25 and MiXCR, TCRdb reprocessed the public reads and kept productive beta chains. Each record represents a unique CDR3 protein, reported with the most common genes and DNA among its rows. This sample is represented by roughly 200,000 distinct CDR3 sequences; around 95% of them were singletons. The ten top clones hold about 0.15% of the sample. Sequences were obtained from CD8+ T cells from PBMCs. The source of these receptors is a human donor with multiple sclerosis.

The V call is TRBV4-1, the J call TRBJ2-4, with D uncertain. V was clipped by 3 bases and J by 0 bases, with 6 bases between them. Germline V gene lookup returns CDR1 MGHRA and CDR2 YSYEKL. The CDR3 totals 14 residues. The CDR3 DNA follows: TGCGCCAGCAGCCAGAGTCTAGCCAAAAACATTCAGTACTTC. Its translation is CASSQSLAKNIQYF.

V gene TRBV20-1 combines with J gene TRBJ1-1; the D is unclear. Looked up from germline, CDR1 is DFQATT and CDR2 is SNEGSKA (reference sequence). Trimming removed 6 bases from V and 3 bases from J, with 14 bases in between. The CDR3 runs 13 residues. DNA of the CDR3: TGCAGTGCGGTCCGCGTCCAAGACACTGAAGCTTTCTTT. Residues: CSAVRVQDTEAFF.

This CDR3 reads CASSLGRPPSGYTF. The DNA for the CDR3 is TGTGCCAGCAGCTTAGGGCGGCCACCGTCTGGCTACACCTTC. The chain links TRBV13 to TRBJ1-2; D is unresolved. With 0 bases removed from V and 7 bases from J, the gap between germline ends came to 12 bases. Per germline, CDR1 PRHDT and CDR2 FYEKMQ (reference sequence). This CDR3 has 14 amino acids.

The chain has TRBV6-5 and TRBJ2-7; TRBD2 agrees at 7 bases. After removal of 7 bases from V and 7 bases from J, the junction contained 10 bases not matched to a gene. Germline V lookup: CDR1 MNHEY, CDR2 SVGAGI. The length of the CDR3 is 13 residues. CDR3 nucleotides: TGTGCCAGCATCGGACGGGGAGCGGGGGAGCAGTACTTC. This codes for CASIGRGAGEQYF.

This clonotype was observed once. V gene TRBV11-1 combines with J gene TRBJ1-1; D call uncertain. The CDR3 spans 13 residues. The germline gives CDR1 SGHAT, CDR2 FQDESV (reference sequence). Trimming stripped 1 base from V and 7 bases from J, with 10 bases between. CDR3 sequence: CASSLVGQNEAFF. The CDR3 coding sequence is TGTGCCAGCAGCTTAGTGGGCCAGAATGAAGCTTTCTTT.

CDR3 region: CASSFGSPGQETQYF. The CDR3 DNA reads as TGTGCCAGCAGCTTTGGATCCCCGGGGCAAGAGACCCAGTACTTC. V gene TRBV7-9 combines with J gene TRBJ2-5; D is possibly TRBD2 (5 bases). V was shortened by 3 bases and J by 2 bases, with 13 bases between the two germline ends. The germline gives CDR1 SEHNR, CDR2 FQNEAQ (reference sequence). The CDR3 is 15 residues long.

This chain links TRBV5-1 with TRBJ2-1; weak D call: TRBD1 (6 bases). CDR3 size: 13 residues. CDR1 and CDR2 from the germline V gene are SGHRS and YFSETQ. Trimming took off 7 bases at V and 9 bases at J, with 17 bases between the two ends. The CDR3 region is CASGRTGSSEQFF. DNA for the CDR3: TGCGCCAGCGGCCGAACAGGGAGCTCTGAGCAGTTCTTC.

V and J are TRBV28 and TRBJ2-4; 8 bases are a match to TRBD1. The length of the CDR3 is 17 residues. Unmatched junction bases numbered 10, after V lost 6 bases and J lost 0 bases. The V gene's germline CDR1 is MDHEN and CDR2 SYDVKM. The DNA for the CDR3 is TGTGCCAGCAGCCACGGACAGGGAAAGTTAGCCAAAAACATTCAGTACTTC. Protein: CASSHGQGKLAKNIQYF.

The chain links TRBV4-1 to TRBJ1-6, with unresolved D. The CDR3 is made up of 16 amino acids. The germline V gene has CDR1 MGHRA and CDR2 YSYEKL. The V end lost 1 base, the J end lost 0 bases, and 7 bases lay between the germline ends. The CDR3 DNA reads TGCGCCAGCAGCCAAGCCCCGAGCTCCTATAATTCACCCCTCCACTTT. Translation: CASSQAPSSYNSPLHF.

CDR3 residues: CSDDEREAWGEQYF. The CDR3 DNA reads as TGCAGTGACGACGAGCGGGAGGCCTGGGGCGAGCAGTACTTC. This sequence joins TRBV20-1 and TRBJ2-7; TRBD2 matches 9 bases. The CDR3 is made up of 14 amino acids. The V gene end was trimmed by 7 bases and the J gene end by 6 bases; junction bases not matched to a gene: 13. CDR1 DFQATT and CDR2 SNEGSKA come from the germline V gene (reference sequence).